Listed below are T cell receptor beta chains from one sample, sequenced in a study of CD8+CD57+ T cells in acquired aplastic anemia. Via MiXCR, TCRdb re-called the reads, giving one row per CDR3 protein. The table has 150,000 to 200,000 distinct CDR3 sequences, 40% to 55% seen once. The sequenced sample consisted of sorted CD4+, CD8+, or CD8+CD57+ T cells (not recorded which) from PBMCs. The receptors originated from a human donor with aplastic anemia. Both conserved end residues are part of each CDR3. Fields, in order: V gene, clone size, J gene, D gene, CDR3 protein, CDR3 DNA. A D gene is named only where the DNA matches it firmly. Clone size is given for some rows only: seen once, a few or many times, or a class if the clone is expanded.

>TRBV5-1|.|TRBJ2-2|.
CASSLRPGGTGELFF
TGCGCCAGCAGCTTACGCCCAGGAGGCACCGGGGAGCTGTTTTTT
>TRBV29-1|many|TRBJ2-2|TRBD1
CSVKRQGTGELFF
TGCAGCGTGAAACGACAGGGCACCGGGGAGCTGTTTTTT
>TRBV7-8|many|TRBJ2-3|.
CASSLEYRTDTQYF
TGTGCCAGCAGCTTAGAATACAGGACAGATACGCAGTATTTT
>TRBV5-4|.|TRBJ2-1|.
CASSANFDNKQFF
TGTGCCAGCAGCGCGAACTTCGATAATAAGCAGTTCTTC
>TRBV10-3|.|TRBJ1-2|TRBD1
CAISGQGGDYGYTF
TGTGCCATCAGTGGACAGGGTGGGGACTATGGCTACACCTTC
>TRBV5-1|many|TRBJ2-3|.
CASSSLPSDTQYF
TGCGCCAGCAGCTCGCTACCCTCCGATACGCAGTATTTT
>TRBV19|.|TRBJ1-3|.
CASSRSGSGNTIYF
TGTGCCAGTTCCCGTTCAGGCTCTGGAAACACCATATATTTT
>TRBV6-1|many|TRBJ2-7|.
CASTTAGGTPYEQYF
TGTGCCAGCACCACAGCCGGCGGGACCCCCTACGAGCAGTACTTC
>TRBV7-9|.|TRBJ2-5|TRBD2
CASTTGLAGAETQYF
TGTGCCAGCACCACGGGACTAGCGGGGGCGGAGACCCAGTACTTC
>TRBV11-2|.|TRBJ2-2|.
CASSPHTAGELFF
TGTGCCAGCAGCCCCCACACGGCCGGGGAGCTGTTTTTT
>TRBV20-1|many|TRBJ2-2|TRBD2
CSARSGLAGGTGELFF
TGCAGTGCTAGATCGGGACTAGCGGGAGGTACCGGGGAGCTGTTTTTT
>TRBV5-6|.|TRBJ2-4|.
CASSRIPGKNIQYF
TGTGCCAGCAGCCGCATACCGGGGAAAAACATTCAGTACTTC
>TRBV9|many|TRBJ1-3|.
CASSVASGNTIYF
TGTGCCAGCAGCGTAGCAAGCGGAAACACCATATATTTT
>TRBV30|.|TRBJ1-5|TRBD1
CAWSVTGGGQPQHF
TGTGCCTGGAGTGTAACAGGGGGAGGACAGCCCCAGCATTTT
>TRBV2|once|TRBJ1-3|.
CASRTTGNNIYF
TGTGCCAGCAGGACTACTGGAAACAACATATATTTT
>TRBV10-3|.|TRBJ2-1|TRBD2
CAISVASGYNEQFF
TGTGCCATCAGTGTGGCTAGCGGGTACAATGAGCAGTTCTTC
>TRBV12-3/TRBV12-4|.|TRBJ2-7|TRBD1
CASSPIQGNEQYF
TGTGCCAGCAGTCCAATACAGGGGAACGAGCAGTACTTC
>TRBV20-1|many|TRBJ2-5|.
CSASVIGQTQYF
TGCAGTGCTAGTGTCATCGGGCAGACCCAGTACTTC
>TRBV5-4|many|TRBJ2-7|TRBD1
CASSLTKRDRGRYEQYF
TGTGCCAGCAGCTTGACAAAAAGGGACAGGGGGCGGTACGAGCAGTACTTC
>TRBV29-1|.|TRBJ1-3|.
CSVGGKPGNTIYF
TGCAGCGTTGGGGGGAAACCTGGAAACACCATATATTTT
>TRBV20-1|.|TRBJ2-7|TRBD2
CSARVAGSYEQYF
TGCAGTGCTAGGGTAGCGGGGTCCTACGAGCAGTACTTC
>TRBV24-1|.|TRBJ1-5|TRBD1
CATSDNQGANQPQHF
TGTGCCACCAGTGACAATCAGGGGGCCAATCAGCCCCAGCATTTT